This TCR beta chain comes out of a study of shared clonotypes between healthy human individuals. Study-wide results and caveats: Non-shared clonotypes had lower generation probabilities than those shared by all four donors. It was the few donors that limited the genetic and exposure-history diversity represented.

Only CD45RO-negative cells positively selected for CCR7 counted as naive CD8 cells, so terminally differentiated effector memory CD45RA+ cells were excluded. About 30,000 T cell genomes, or approximately 190 ng DNA, went into the sorted-subset replicate PCRs. Original analysis: ImmunoSEQ supplied junction-only sequences lacking quality scores, so filtering was different. Clones were read by immunoSEQ multiplex PCR, and TCRdb kept only the in-frame ones, dropping some. V, J and clone size are taken as reported in that table, and D and trimming were inferred from the DNA itself. This table holds roughly 570,000 clones, 98% found once. With regard to this clone: No antigen is known for it.

Germline lookup yields CDR1 SGDLS and CDR2 YYNGEE. This CDR3 has 17 residues. Trimming took 3 bases from V and 3 from J; bases not matched to a gene: 7. Sequencing used naive CD8+ T cells sorted from blood. The TCR originated in a man aged 25-45 years in good health. The chain combines TRBV9 with TRBJ2-2, with TRBD2 identical over 11 bases. In DNA, the CDR3 is TGTGCCAGCAGCGCCACCTTAGCGGGAGGGTACACCGGGGAGCTGTTTTTT. Residues: CASSATLAGGYTGELFF.